This entry describes one T cell receptor beta chain. The data were obtained in a study of T cell responses to AZD1222 COVID-19 vaccine. Second-dose intervals near 4 or 12 weeks were combined. Sequencing was performed with immunoSEQ multiplex PCR; in TCRdb, only in-frame clones are kept and a portion is missing. The sample lists 65,000 to 90,000 clones; roughly 87% were seen once. CDR1 is SGHRS and CDR2 is YFSETQ in the germline V gene. The CDR3 is 15 residues long. The V gene lost 0 bases and the J gene lost 3 bases, with 13 bases spanning the gap. The sample was peripheral blood, taken 28 days after the second AZD1222 dose. V is TRBV5-1 and J is TRBJ2-7, with a tentative D call TRBD1 (5 bases). The clonotype comes from an adult who received the AZD1222 COVID-19 vaccine. The DNA of the CDR3 is TGCGCCAGCAGCTTGGTGGGTCAGGGAAACTACGAGCAGTACTTC. Its protein is CASSLVGQGNYEQYF. Combining the CDR3 with reference TRBV5-1 and TRBJ2-7 gives the whole variable domain KAGVTQTPRYLIKTRGQQVTLSCSPISGHRSVSWYQQTPGQGLQFLFEYFSETQRNKGNFPGRFSGRQFSNSRSEMNVSTLELGDSALYLCASSLVGQGNYEQYFGPGTRLTVT.